This is a list of T cell receptor beta chains from one sample in a study of liver allograft versus peripheral blood T cells. TCRdb called the reads again in MiXCR, with one record for every CDR3 protein. The table has about 13,000 distinct CDR3 sequences, approximately 19% seen once; the top ten hold around 13%. The receptors come from a human patient who had a liver transplant. Among the T cells, some may be from the graft donor. The CDR3 runs from the conserved cysteine through the conserved F or W. Each record gives: CDR3 length, J gene, clone size, D gene, V gene, CDR3 protein, CDR3 DNA. D genes are given only for firm matches. Clone size, where shown, is once, few, many, or a class for clones that have expanded.

>16|TRBJ1-5|-|TRBD1|TRBV28
CASSFRGWYSNQPQHF
TGTGCCAGCAGTTTCAGGGGGTGGTATAGCAATCAGCCCCAGCATTTT
>11|TRBJ1-5|-|-|TRBV19
CASTAWGPQHF
TGTGCCAGTACTGCCTGGGGGCCCCAGCATTTT
>14|TRBJ2-3|-|-|TRBV19
CASSTTMVTDTQYF
TGTGCCAGTAGTACTACAATGGTAACAGATACGCAGTATTTT
>12|TRBJ2-3|few|-|TRBV5-4
CASRHTELFKYF
TGTGCCAGCAGGCATACAGAGTTATTTAAATATTTT
>15|TRBJ1-1|medium-sized|-|TRBV7-2
CASSPPVGINTEAFF
TGTGCCAGCAGCCCCCCTGTTGGAATTAACACTGAAGCTTTCTTT
>16|TRBJ1-2|medium-sized|-|TRBV27
CASSLSSTSVDYGYTF
TGTGCCAGCAGTTTATCCTCGACCTCCGTCGACTATGGCTACACCTTC
>14|TRBJ1-5|-|TRBD1|TRBV5-6
CASSLGAGGTPQHF
TGTGCCAGCAGCTTGGGGGCAGGGGGCACACCCCAGCATTTT
>17|TRBJ1-2|medium-sized|-|TRBV19
CASREWTAALWGYGYTF
TGTGCCAGTAGAGAATGGACCGCCGCCCTATGGGGCTATGGCTACACCTTC
>16|TRBJ2-2|many|-|TRBV28
CASSSPVMVVPRWLFF
TGTGCCAGCAGTTCCCCCGTGATGGTGGTCCCCCGGTGGCTGTTTTTT
>15|TRBJ1-5|many|TRBD1|TRBV6-6
CASNQGQGRVQPQHF
TGTGCCAGCAACCAAGGACAGGGTCGGGTTCAGCCCCAGCATTTT
>18|TRBJ1-1|medium-sized|-|TRBV19
CASSIDYGAALMNTEAFF
TGTGCCAGTAGTATAGATTACGGGGCAGCGCTCATGAACACTGAAGCTTTCTTT
>18|TRBJ1-5|many|-|TRBV6-1
CASSPIASGGGSNQPQHF
TGTGCCAGCAGTCCAATAGCCTCGGGAGGCGGGAGCAATCAGCCCCAGCATTTT
>14|TRBJ1-6|-|-|TRBV30
CAWMLERFGSPLHF
TGTGCCTGGATGCTGGAAAGGTTTGGGTCACCCCTCCACTTT
>15|TRBJ2-4|-|-|TRBV12-5
CASGLVIAAKNIQYF
TGTGCTAGTGGTTTGGTAATAGCGGCCAAAAACATTCAGTACTTC
>15|TRBJ2-1|medium-sized|-|TRBV7-2
CASSLFSSSYNEQFF
TGTGCCAGCAGCTTATTTAGCAGCTCCTACAATGAGCAGTTCTTC
>13|TRBJ2-2|medium-sized|-|TRBV19
CATGNANTGELFF
TGTGCCACCGGGAATGCGAACACCGGGGAGCTGTTTTTT
>14|TRBJ1-2|few|-|TRBV20-1
CSARDGRGPSGYTF
TGCAGTGCTAGAGACGGCAGAGGTCCTTCGGGCTACACCTTC
>15|TRBJ1-6|medium-sized|TRBD1|TRBV19
CASMDRAVLNSPLHF
TGTGCCAGTATGGACAGGGCTGTTCTTAATTCACCCCTCCACTTT
>12|TRBJ2-7|many|-|TRBV6-1
CASIPRRGEQYF
TGTGCCAGCATACCTCGGAGAGGCGAGCAGTACTTC
>15|TRBJ2-7|many|-|TRBV18
CASSPGQSRSYEQYF
TGTGCCAGCTCACCCGGACAGAGCCGCTCCTACGAGCAGTACTTC
>16|TRBJ2-5|-|-|TRBV5-4
CASSLKAEGGQETQYF
TGTGCCAGCAGCTTGAAGGCGGAGGGTGGGCAAGAGACCCAGTACTTC
>14|TRBJ1-1|many|-|TRBV7-2
CASRNGVGGTEAFF
TGTGCCAGCAGGAACGGGGTCGGGGGCACTGAAGCTTTCTTT
>16|TRBJ1-5|many|-|TRBV15
CATSTPRHGGGQPQHF
TGTGCCACCAGCACCCCTAGGCACGGGGGAGGTCAGCCCCAGCATTTT
>15|TRBJ1-3|many|-|TRBV6-5
CASTLGPLSGNTIYF
TGTGCCAGCACCTTGGGACCGCTCTCTGGAAACACCATATATTTT
>15|TRBJ2-6|many|-|TRBV7-2
CASSLKEGGANVLTF
TGTGCCAGCAGCTTAAAGGAAGGGGGGGCCAACGTCCTGACTTTC
>14|TRBJ2-5|many|-|TRBV28
CASSLVGLGETQYF
TGTGCCAGCAGTTTAGTGGGGCTGGGGGAGACCCAGTACTTC
>16|TRBJ2-5|-|TRBD2|TRBV20-1
CSASPPAGRVQETQYF
TGCAGTGCTAGCCCCCCCGCAGGGAGGGTACAAGAGACCCAGTACTTC
>15|TRBJ2-7|medium-sized|-|TRBV29-1
CSSRWTVGLNYEQYF
TGCAGCTCCCGATGGACGGTTGGGTTGAACTACGAGCAGTACTTC
>14|TRBJ2-1|many|TRBD2|TRBV10-3
CAIRLTSGDNEQFF
TGTGCCATCAGGTTGACTAGCGGGGACAATGAGCAGTTCTTC
>14|TRBJ1-1|many|-|TRBV27
CASRARTANTEAFF
TGTGCCAGCAGGGCTAGGACAGCGAACACTGAAGCTTTCTTT
>14|TRBJ2-3|-|-|TRBV7-2
CASSLLGHTDTQYF
TGTGCCAGCAGCTTATTAGGACACACAGATACGCAGTATTTT
>13|TRBJ1-2|-|-|TRBV20-1
CSARDPGKEGYTF
TGCAGTGCTAGAGATCCGGGCAAAGAAGGCTACACCTTC
>15|TRBJ2-1|many|TRBD2|TRBV5-4
CASSLEGLAGVEQFF
TGTGCCAGCAGCTTGGAGGGACTAGCGGGGGTTGAGCAGTTCTTC
>16|TRBJ2-6|medium-sized|-|TRBV19
CASSIGGGSGANVLTF
TGTGCCAGTAGTATAGGTGGGGGGTCTGGGGCCAACGTCCTGACTTTC
>13|TRBJ1-2|many|-|TRBV18
CASSRQDNYGYTF
TGTGCCAGCTCCCGACAGGACAACTATGGCTACACCTTC
>15|TRBJ2-3|-|TRBD1|TRBV30
CAWSATGFRTDTQYF
TGTGCCTGGAGTGCGACAGGGTTTAGGACAGATACGCAGTATTTT
>14|TRBJ1-4|many|-|TRBV19
CASSIRQLNEKLFF
TGTGCCAGTAGTATTCGGCAGCTGAATGAAAAACTGTTTTTT
>16|TRBJ1-5|-|-|TRBV18
CASSRLMSSGGQPQHF
TGTGCCAGCTCACGACTAATGTCTTCGGGGGGTCAGCCCCAGCATTTT
>12|TRBJ1-4|medium-sized|-|TRBV29-1
CSVITRNEKLFF
TGCAGCGTGATAACAAGGAATGAAAAACTGTTTTTT
>14|TRBJ1-2|few|TRBD1|TRBV28
CASSFDRGLYGYTF
TGTGCCAGCAGCTTCGACAGGGGGCTCTATGGCTACACCTTC
>18|TRBJ2-2|many|TRBD2|TRBV24-1
CATSDLTSGRAWTGELFF
TGTGCCACCAGTGATTTGACTAGCGGGAGGGCCTGGACCGGGGAGCTGTTTTTT
>14|TRBJ1-1|medium-sized|-|TRBV18
CASSPPGRNTEAFF
TGTGCCAGCTCACCACCGGGGAGGAACACTGAAGCTTTCTTT
>16|TRBJ2-5|medium-sized|TRBD2|TRBV6-2/TRBV6-3
CASSYRTAGVPETQYF
TGTGCCAGCAGTTACCGAACAGCGGGAGTACCGGAGACCCAGTACTTC
>13|TRBJ2-7|few|TRBD1|TRBV30
CAWSARGPDEQYF
TGTGCCTGGAGTGCCAGGGGGCCTGACGAGCAGTACTTC
>13|TRBJ1-6|many|-|TRBV6-5
CASSYRLESPLHF
TGTGCCAGCAGTTACAGGCTAGAATCACCCCTCCACTTT
>14|TRBJ1-5|-|-|TRBV19
CASSIGAGSQPQHF
TGTGCCAGTAGTATCGGGGCGGGTTCCCAGCCCCAGCATTTT
>17|TRBJ2-2|many|TRBD2|TRBV5-5
CASSWGASGANTGELFF
TGTGCCAGCAGCTGGGGGGCTAGCGGGGCCAACACCGGGGAGCTGTTTTTT
>14|TRBJ2-7|-|TRBD1|TRBV3-1
CASSQGQGGSWQYF
TGTGCCAGCAGCCAGGGACAGGGTGGGAGTTGGCAGTACTTC
>16|TRBJ1-6|many|-|TRBV5-4
CASSSRGVDYNSPLHF
TGTGCCAGCAGCTCCCGTGGGGTCGACTATAATTCACCCCTCCACTTT
>14|TRBJ1-2|few|-|TRBV19
CASSIVGRGGGYTF
TGTGCCAGTAGTATAGTTGGCAGGGGCGGTGGCTACACCTTC
>15|TRBJ2-3|-|TRBD2|TRBV7-9
CASSLLAGYADTQYF
TGTGCCAGCAGTTTACTAGCGGGATATGCAGATACGCAGTATTTT
>16|TRBJ2-5|many|-|TRBV18
CASSPQGGVMGETQYF
TGTGCCAGCTCACCCCAGGGGGGAGTGATGGGAGAGACCCAGTACTTC
>14|TRBJ1-4|-|-|TRBV11-2
CASSLLSTNEKLFF
TGTGCCAGCAGCTTACTCTCAACTAATGAAAAACTGTTTTTT
>16|TRBJ2-1|-|-|TRBV20-1
CSAREIRGQGYNEQFF
TGCAGTGCTAGAGAAATTCGCGGACAAGGCTACAATGAGCAGTTCTTC
>11|TRBJ1-2|many|TRBD1|TRBV19
CASHRGDGYTF
TGTGCCAGTCACAGGGGGGACGGCTACACCTTC
>15|TRBJ1-2|-|TRBD1|TRBV20-1
CIARRADRVEDGYTF
TGCATTGCTAGGAGGGCGGACAGGGTCGAAGATGGCTACACCTTC
>17|TRBJ1-6|-|TRBD1|TRBV20-1
CSARDQGRGSYNSPLHF
TGCAGTGCTAGAGATCAAGGCAGGGGGTCCTATAATTCACCCCTCCACTTT